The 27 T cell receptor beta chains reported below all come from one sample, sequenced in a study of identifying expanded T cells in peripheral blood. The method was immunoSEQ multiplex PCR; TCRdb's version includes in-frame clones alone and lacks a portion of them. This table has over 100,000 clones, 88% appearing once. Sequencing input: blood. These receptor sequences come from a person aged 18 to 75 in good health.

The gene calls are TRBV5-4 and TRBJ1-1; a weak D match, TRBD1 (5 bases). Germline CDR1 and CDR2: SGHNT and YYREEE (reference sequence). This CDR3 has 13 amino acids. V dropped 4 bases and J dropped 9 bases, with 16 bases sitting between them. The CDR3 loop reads CASSHHDREKAFF. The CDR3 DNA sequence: TGTGCCAGCAGCCATCACGACAGAGAGAAAGCTTTCTTT. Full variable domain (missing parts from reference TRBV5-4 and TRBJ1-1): ETGVTQSPTHLIKTRGQQVTLRCSSQSGHNTVSWYQQALGQGPQFIFQYYREEENGRGNFPPRFSGLQFPNYSSELNVNALELDDSALYLCASSHHDREKAFFGQGTRLTVV.

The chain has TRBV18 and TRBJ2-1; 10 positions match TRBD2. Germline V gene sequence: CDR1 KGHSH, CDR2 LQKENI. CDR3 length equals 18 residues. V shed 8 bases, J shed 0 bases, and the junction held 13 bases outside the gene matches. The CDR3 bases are TGTGCCAGCGGACAGAACCCGACTAGCGGGTCCTCCTACAATGAGCAGTTCTTC. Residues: CASGQNPTSGSSYNEQFF.

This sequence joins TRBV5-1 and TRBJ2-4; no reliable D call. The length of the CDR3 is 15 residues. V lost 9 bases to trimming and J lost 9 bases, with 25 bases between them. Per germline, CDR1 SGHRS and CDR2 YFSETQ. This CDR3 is CATGPVPRDSGIQYF. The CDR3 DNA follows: TGCGCCACCGGTCCAGTGCCAAGGGATTCTGGCATTCAGTACTTC.

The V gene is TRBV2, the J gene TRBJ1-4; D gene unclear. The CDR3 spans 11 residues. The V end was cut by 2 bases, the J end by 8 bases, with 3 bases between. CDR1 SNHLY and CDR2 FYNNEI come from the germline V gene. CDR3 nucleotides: TGTGCCAGCAGTGAAATGGAAAAACTGTTTTTT. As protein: CASSEMEKLFF. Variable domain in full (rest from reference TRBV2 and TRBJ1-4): EPEVTQTPSHQVTQMGQEVILRCVPISNHLYFYWYRQILGQKVEFLVSFYNNEISEKSEIFDDQFSVERPDGSNFTLKIRSTKLEDSAMYFCASSEMEKLFFGSGTQLSVL.

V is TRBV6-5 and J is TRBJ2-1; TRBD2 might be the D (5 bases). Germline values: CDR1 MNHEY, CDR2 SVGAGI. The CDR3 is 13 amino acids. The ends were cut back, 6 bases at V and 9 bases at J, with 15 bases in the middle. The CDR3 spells CASRKSGSGEQFF. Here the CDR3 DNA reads TGTGCCAGCAGAAAGTCGGGATCCGGTGAGCAGTTCTTC.

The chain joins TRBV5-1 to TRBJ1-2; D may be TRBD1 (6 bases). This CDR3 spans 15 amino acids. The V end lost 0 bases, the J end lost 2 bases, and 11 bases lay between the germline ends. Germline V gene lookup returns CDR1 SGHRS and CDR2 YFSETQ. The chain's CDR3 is CASSLAAGHNYGYTF. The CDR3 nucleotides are TGCGCCAGCAGCTTGGCGGCGGGACACAACTATGGCTACACCTTC.

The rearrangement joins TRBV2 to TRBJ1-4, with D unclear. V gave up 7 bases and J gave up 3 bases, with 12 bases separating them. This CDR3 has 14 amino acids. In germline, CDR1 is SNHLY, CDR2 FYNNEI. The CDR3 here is CASTLGAANEKLFF. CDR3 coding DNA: TGTGCCAGCACCTTGGGAGCGGCTAATGAAAAACTGTTTTTT.

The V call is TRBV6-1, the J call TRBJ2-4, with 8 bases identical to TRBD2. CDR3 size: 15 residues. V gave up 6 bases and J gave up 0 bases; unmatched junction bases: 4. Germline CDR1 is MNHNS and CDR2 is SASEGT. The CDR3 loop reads CASRASGLAKNIQYF. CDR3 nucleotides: TGTGCCAGCAGGGCTAGCGGGCTAGCCAAAAACATTCAGTACTTC.

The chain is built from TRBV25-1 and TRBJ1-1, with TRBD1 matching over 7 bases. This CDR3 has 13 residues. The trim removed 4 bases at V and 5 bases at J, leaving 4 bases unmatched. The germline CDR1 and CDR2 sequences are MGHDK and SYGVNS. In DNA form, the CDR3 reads TGTGCCAGCAGTGCAGGGGGGGTGACTGAAGCTTTCTTT. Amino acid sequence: CASSAGGVTEAFF. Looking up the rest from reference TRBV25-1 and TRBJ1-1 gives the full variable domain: EADIYQTPRYLVIGTGKKITLECSQTMGHDKMYWYQQDPGMELHLIHYSYGVNSTEKGDLSSESTVSRIRTEHFPLTLESARPSHTSQYLCASSAGGVTEAFFGQGTRLTVV.

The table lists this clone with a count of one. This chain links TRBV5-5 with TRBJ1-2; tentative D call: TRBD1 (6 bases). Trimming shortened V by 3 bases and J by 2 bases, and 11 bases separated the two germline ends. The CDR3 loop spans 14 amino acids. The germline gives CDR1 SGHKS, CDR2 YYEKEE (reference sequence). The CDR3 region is CASSSTGQNYGYTF. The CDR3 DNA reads TGTGCCAGCAGCTCAACAGGACAGAACTATGGCTACACCTTC.

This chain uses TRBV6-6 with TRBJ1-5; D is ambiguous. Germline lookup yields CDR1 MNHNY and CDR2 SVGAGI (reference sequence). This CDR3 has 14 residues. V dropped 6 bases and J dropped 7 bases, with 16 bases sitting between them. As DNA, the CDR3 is TGTGCCAGCAGACGAGACCTGTCCCGGCAGCCCCAGCATTTT. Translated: CASRRDLSRQPQHF.

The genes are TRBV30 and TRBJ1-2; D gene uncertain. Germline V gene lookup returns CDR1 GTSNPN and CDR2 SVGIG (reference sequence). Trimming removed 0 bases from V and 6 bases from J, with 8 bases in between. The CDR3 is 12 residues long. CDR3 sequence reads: CAWSVGLHGYTF. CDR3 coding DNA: TGTGCCTGGAGTGTAGGGCTCCATGGCTACACCTTC.

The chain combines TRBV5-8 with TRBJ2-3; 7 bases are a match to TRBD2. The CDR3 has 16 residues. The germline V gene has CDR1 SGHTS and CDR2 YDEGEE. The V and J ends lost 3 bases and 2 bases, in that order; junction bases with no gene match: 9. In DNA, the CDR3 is TGTGCCAGCAGCTGGGGGGTCGGGGGGAACACAGATACGCAGTATTTT. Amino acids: CASSWGVGGNTDTQYF.

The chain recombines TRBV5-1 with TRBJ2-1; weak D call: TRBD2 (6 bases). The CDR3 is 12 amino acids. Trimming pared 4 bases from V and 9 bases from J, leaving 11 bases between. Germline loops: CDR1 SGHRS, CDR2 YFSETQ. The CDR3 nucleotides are TGCGCCAGCAGCCTGCCCGGGAGTGAGCAGTTCTTC. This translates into CASSLPGSEQFF.

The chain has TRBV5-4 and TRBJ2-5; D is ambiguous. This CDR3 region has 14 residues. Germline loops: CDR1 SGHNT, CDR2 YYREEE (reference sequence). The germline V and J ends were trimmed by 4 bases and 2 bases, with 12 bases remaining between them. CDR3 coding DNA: TGTGCCAGCAGCCCCGGCGGCAGGCAAGAGACCCAGTACTTC. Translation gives CASSPGGRQETQYF.

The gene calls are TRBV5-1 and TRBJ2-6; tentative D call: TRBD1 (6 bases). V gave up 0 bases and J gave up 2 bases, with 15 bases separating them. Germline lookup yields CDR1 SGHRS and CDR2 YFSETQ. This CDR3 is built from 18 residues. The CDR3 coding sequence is TGCGCCAGCAGCTTGGGTTCAGGGGTTCTTACTGGGGCCAACGTCCTGACTTTC. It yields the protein CASSLGSGVLTGANVLTF.

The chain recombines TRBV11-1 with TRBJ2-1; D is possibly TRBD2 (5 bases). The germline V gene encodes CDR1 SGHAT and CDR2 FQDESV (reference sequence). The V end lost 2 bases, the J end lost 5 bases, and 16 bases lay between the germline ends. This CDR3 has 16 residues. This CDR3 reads CASSLQRQSKNNEQFF. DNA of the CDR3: TGTGCCAGCAGCTTACAGCGGCAGAGCAAGAACAATGAGCAGTTCTTC.

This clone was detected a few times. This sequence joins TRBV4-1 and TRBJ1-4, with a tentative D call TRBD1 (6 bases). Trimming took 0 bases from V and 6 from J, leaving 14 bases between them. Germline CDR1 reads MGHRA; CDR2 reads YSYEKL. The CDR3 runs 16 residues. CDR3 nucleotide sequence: TGCGCCAGCAGCCAAGATTTGGCCGGGGGCTATGAAAAACTGTTTTTT. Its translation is CASSQDLAGGYEKLFF.

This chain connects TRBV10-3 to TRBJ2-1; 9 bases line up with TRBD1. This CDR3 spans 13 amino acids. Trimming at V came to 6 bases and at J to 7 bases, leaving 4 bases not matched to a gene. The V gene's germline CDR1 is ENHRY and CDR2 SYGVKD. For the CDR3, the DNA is TGTGCCATCAGCAAGACAGGGGGGAATGAGCAGTTCTTC. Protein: CAISKTGGNEQFF.

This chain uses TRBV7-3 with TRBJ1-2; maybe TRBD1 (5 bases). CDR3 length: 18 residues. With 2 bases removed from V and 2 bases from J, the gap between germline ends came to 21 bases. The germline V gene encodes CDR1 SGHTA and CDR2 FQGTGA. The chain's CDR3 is CASSLRPGGDAGNYGYTF. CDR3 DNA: TGTGCCAGCAGCTTACGTCCGGGAGGGGACGCGGGCAACTATGGCTACACCTTC.

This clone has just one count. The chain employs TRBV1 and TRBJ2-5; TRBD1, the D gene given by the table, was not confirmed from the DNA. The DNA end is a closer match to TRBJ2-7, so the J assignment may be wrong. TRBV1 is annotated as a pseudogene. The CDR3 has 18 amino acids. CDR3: CTSSQDLGRDRVSYEQYF. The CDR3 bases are TGCACCAGCAGCCAAGATTTGGGAAGGGACAGGGTCTCCTACGAGCAGTACTTC.

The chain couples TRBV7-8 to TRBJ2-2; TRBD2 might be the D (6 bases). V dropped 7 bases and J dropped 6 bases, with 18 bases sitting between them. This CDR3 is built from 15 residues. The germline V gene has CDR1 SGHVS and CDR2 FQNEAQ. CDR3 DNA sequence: TGTGCCAGCAAGGTGGCGGGAATAGGTCCCGGGGAGCTGTTTTTT. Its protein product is CASKVAGIGPGELFF.

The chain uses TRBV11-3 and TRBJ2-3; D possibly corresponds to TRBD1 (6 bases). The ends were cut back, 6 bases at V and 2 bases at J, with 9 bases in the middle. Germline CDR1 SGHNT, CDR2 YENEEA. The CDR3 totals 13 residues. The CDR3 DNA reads TGTGCCAGCAGGAGGGGGAACACAGATACGCAGTATTTT. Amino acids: CASRRGNTDTQYF.

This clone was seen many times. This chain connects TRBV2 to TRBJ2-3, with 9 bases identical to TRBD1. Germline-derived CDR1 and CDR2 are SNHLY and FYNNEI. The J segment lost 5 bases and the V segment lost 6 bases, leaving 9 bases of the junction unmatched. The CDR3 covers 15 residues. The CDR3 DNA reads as TGTGCCAGCAGGGCACAGGGGGCGGAGGGAGATACGCAGTATTTT. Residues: CASRAQGAEGDTQYF.

CDR3 amino acids: CASSLAGGRDEQFF. CDR3 nucleotide sequence: TGTGCCAGCAGCTTAGCGGGAGGGCGCGATGAGCAGTTCTTC. J is TRBJ2-1 and V is TRBV7-7; 7 nucleotides align to TRBD2. Per the germline V gene, CDR1 is SSHAT and CDR2 is FNYEAQ (reference sequence). The CDR3 is 14 residues long. V shed 0 bases and J 8 bases; nucleotides not matched to a gene: 4.

The CDR3 spells CAILEGRGIQPQHF. CDR3 in DNA: TGTGCCATCTTGGAGGGCAGGGGAATTCAGCCCCAGCATTTT. The V call is TRBV28, the J call TRBJ1-5; perhaps TRBD1 as D (6 bases). Germline CDR1 MDHEN, CDR2 SYDVKM. V lost 10 bases to trimming and J lost 6 bases, with 19 bases between them. The CDR3 sequence is 14 residues long.

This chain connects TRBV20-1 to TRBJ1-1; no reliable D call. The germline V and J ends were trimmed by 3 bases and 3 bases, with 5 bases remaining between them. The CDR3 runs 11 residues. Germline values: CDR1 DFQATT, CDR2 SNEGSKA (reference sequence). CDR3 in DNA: TGCAGTGCTAGTCCGTACACTGAAGCTTTCTTT. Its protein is CSASPYTEAFF.